The next 26 T cell receptor beta chains were all read from a single sample in a study of blood T cells in healthy people across ages (dated by TCRdb to between 2014 and 2016). Preparation of the library involved 5' RACE. The second PCR ran for about 6 to 12 cycles and used a J-beta primer mix along with a sample-barcoded 5' primer. TCRdb reworked the public reads: Q25 trimming with fastp, MiXCR clone assembly, productive beta chains retained. Every distinct CDR3 protein forms one entry, paired with its most common genes and DNA. The sample table contains 1.5 million to 2 million distinct CDR3 sequences; only one count was recorded for roughly two fifths of them. The top ten hold under 25% of the sample. The sequenced material came from blood. Every receptor here comes from a human donor in good health.

CDR3: CASEPTGNRWETQYF. DNA for the CDR3: TGTGCCAGCGAACCTACAGGGAACCGCTGGGAGACCCAGTACTTC. The chain is built from TRBV7-9 and TRBJ2-5, with D perhaps TRBD1 (6 bases). The V end was cut by 8 bases, the J end by 5 bases, with 21 bases between. Germline V lookup: CDR1 SEHNR, CDR2 FQNEAQ (reference sequence). The CDR3 runs 15 residues.

The genes are TRBV12-5 and TRBJ1-1; the match to TRBD1 covers 9 bases. V gave up 6 bases and J gave up 5 bases; unmatched junction bases: 10. CDR1 is LGHNT and CDR2 is FRNRAP in the germline V gene. This CDR3 comprises 15 residues. CDR3 DNA sequence: TGTGCTAGTGGCTCTCCCGGGACAGGGCGAACTGAAGCTTTCTTT. Its protein is CASGSPGTGRTEAFF.

The chain recombines TRBV24-1 with TRBJ1-5; 8 bases are shared with TRBD1. V trimming: 3 bases; J trimming: 5 bases; junction bases outside the gene matches: 5. Germline V CDR1 and CDR2: KGHDR, SFDVKD. This CDR3 has 15 residues. The CDR3 nucleotides read TGTGCCACCAGTGATCCAAACAGGGGGGATCAGCCCCAGCATTTT. Its protein is CATSDPNRGDQPQHF.

V and J are TRBV5-1 and TRBJ2-4, with D perhaps given as TRBD1 or TRBD2 (6 bases each). Trimming took 0 bases from V and 5 from J, leaving 12 bases between them. This CDR3 is built from 15 residues. The germline V gene encodes CDR1 SGHRS and CDR2 YFSETQ. DNA for the CDR3: TGCGCCAGCAGCTTGGCCTCTCGGGGGCAAAACATTCAGTACTTC. Amino acid sequence: CASSLASRGQNIQYF.

This clonotype has a handful of counts. The chain uses TRBV7-9 and TRBJ1-4, with no clear D. V lost 1 base, J lost 8 bases, and 14 bases lay in between. Germline-derived CDR1 and CDR2 are SEHNR and FQNEAQ (reference sequence). The length of the CDR3 is 15 residues. The CDR3 DNA follows: TGTGCCAGCAGCTTAGTGGGAGGCGTCCGAGAAAAACTGTTTTTT. Amino acids: CASSLVGGVREKLFF.

This chain uses TRBV27 with TRBJ1-4; possibly TRBD1 for D (5 bases). V gave up 5 bases and J gave up 4 bases, with 17 bases separating them. Germline V gene data show CDR1 as MNHEY and CDR2 as SMNVEV (reference sequence). This CDR3 is 16 amino acids long. Here the CDR3 reads CASSHAGTGFNEKLFF. The CDR3 nucleotides are TGTGCCAGCAGTCACGCAGGGACGGGGTTTAATGAAAAACTGTTTTTT.

The rearrangement uses TRBV13 and TRBJ2-1, with D possibly being TRBD2 (6 bases). The ends were cut back, 5 bases at V and 6 bases at J, with 11 bases in the middle. Per germline, CDR1 PRHDT and CDR2 FYEKMQ (reference sequence). This CDR3 spans 13 amino acids. CDR3 DNA: TGTGCCAGCAGCCGGAACGGGGGCAATGAGCAGTTCTTC. Amino acid sequence: CASSRNGGNEQFF.

This clonotype appeared once. The chain has TRBV27 and TRBJ1-1; no firm D call. V lost 2 bases and J 4 bases, leaving 14 bases between the germline ends. Per germline, CDR1 MNHEY and CDR2 SMNVEV (reference sequence). CDR3 length equals 15 residues. The chain's CDR3 is CASSLPGAPRTEAFF. CDR3 coding DNA: TGTGCCAGCAGTTTACCAGGAGCCCCTCGCACTGAAGCTTTCTTT.

The rearrangement joins TRBV4-3 to TRBJ2-3, with TRBD2 matching over 8 bases. This CDR3 comprises 15 residues. V trimming: 4 bases; J trimming: 2 bases; junction bases outside the gene matches: 5. Germline loops: CDR1 LGHNA, CDR2 YSLEER. CDR3 protein: CASSLAGRDTDTQYF. DNA for the CDR3: TGCGCCAGCAGCCTAGCGGGGAGGGACACAGATACGCAGTATTTT.

The chain joins TRBV6-5 to TRBJ2-3; 7 bases line up with TRBD1. V lost 6 bases, J lost 8 bases, and 5 bases stayed unmatched. The CDR3 has 12 amino acids. Germline V CDR1 and CDR2: MNHEY, SVGAGI. CDR3 in amino acids: CASRTAGGTQYF. The DNA of the CDR3 is TGTGCCAGCAGGACAGCAGGGGGTACGCAGTATTTT.

The J gene is TRBJ1-2, the V gene TRBV20-1; D unresolved. Deletions cut 5 bases from V and 0 bases from J, with 16 bases between. The CDR3 covers 15 residues. Germline CDR1 and CDR2: DFQATT and SNEGSKA (reference sequence). The CDR3 region is CSALVEGPTNYGYTF. Here the CDR3 DNA reads TGCAGTGCTCTCGTAGAAGGTCCTACTAACTATGGCTACACCTTC.

This clonotype was found a few times. The CDR3 spells CASSPRGRVSYNEQFF. DNA for the CDR3: TGTGCCAGCAGCCCCCGGGGGAGGGTTTCCTACAATGAGCAGTTCTTC. The chain employs TRBV7-2 and TRBJ2-1; 7 bases line up with TRBD2. The germline CDR1 and CDR2 sequences are SGHTA and FQGNSA. Trimming removed 5 bases from V and 1 base from J; junction bases left unmatched: 8. The CDR3 runs 16 residues.

The genes are TRBV4-3 and TRBJ1-2; unclear D gene. This CDR3 comprises 15 residues. Germline values: CDR1 LGHNA, CDR2 YSLEER. With 1 base removed from V and 0 bases from J, the gap between germline ends came to 9 bases. The CDR3 DNA is TGCGCCAGCAGCCAAGTCGCACGGTCTAACTATGGCTACACCTTC. Amino acids: CASSQVARSNYGYTF.

This clonotype was counted a few times. Compared with germline, one end of the junction differs, possibly owing to a read error. This chain links TRBV20-1 with TRBJ2-7, with a weak D call TRBD2 (5 bases). Germline V CDR1 and CDR2: DFQATT, SNEGSKA (reference sequence). This CDR3 is built from 13 residues. CDR3 DNA: TGCGGTGCTAGAGTAATCAGCGGCTACGAGCAGTACTTC. This codes for CGARVISGYEQYF.

This clonotype was found many times. V usage is TRBV12-3 or TRBV12-4 and J usage is TRBJ2-4; D unclear. This CDR3 comprises 13 residues. The germline V and J ends were trimmed by 8 bases and 4 bases, with 12 bases remaining between them. The chain's CDR3 is CASYVAEKNIQYF. The DNA for the CDR3 is TGTGCCAGCTACGTCGCGGAAAAAAACATTCAGTACTTC.

This clonotype was seen a handful of times. The V call is TRBV6-2 or TRBV6-3, the J call TRBJ2-5, with D perhaps TRBD1 or TRBD2 (5 bases each). The CDR3 has 15 residues. The V gene lost 7 bases and the J gene lost 5 bases, with 20 bases spanning the gap. Germline CDR1 MNHEY, CDR2 SVGEGT. The CDR3 loop is CASTATRDDFETQYF. CDR3 coding DNA: TGTGCCAGCACGGCCACTAGGGACGACTTTGAGACCCAGTACTTC.

The chain joins TRBV28 to TRBJ1-1, with a weak D call TRBD1 (6 bases). Germline loops: CDR1 MDHEN, CDR2 SYDVKM. The V gene lost 3 bases and the J gene lost 3 bases, with 11 bases spanning the gap. The CDR3 extends over 14 amino acids. The CDR3 is CASSFPGADTEAFF. The CDR3 DNA is TGTGCCAGCAGTTTCCCGGGGGCGGACACTGAAGCTTTCTTT.

This clonotype was counted only a few times. The chain joins TRBV5-1 to TRBJ1-4; 8 bases map to TRBD1. J gave up 10 bases and V 0 bases, and 8 bases lay outside the gene matches. The CDR3 runs to 15 residues. The V gene's germline CDR1 is SGHRS and CDR2 YFSETQ. The CDR3 DNA is TGCGCCAGCAGCTTGGCCACAGGGGGTCAGGGAAAACTGTTTTTT. This codes for CASSLATGGQGKLFF.

In its sample, this clonotype was seen a few times. The gene calls are TRBV6-6 and TRBJ2-4, with 8 bases fitting TRBD1. This CDR3 comprises 15 residues. Trimming at V came to 0 bases and at J to 13 bases, leaving 11 bases not matched to a gene. CDR1 and CDR2 (germline): MNHNY, SVGAGI (reference sequence). CDR3 sequence (DNA): TGTGCCAGCAGTTACTCCAGAGGAGGACAGGGAAGGCAGTACTTC. Encoded protein: CASSYSRGGQGRQYF.

This clonotype was seen just once. This chain joins TRBV20-1 and TRBJ2-5; the match to TRBD1 covers 10 bases. CDR3 length equals 14 residues. Unmatched junction bases numbered 13, after V lost 4 bases and J lost 11 bases. Germline CDR1 DFQATT, CDR2 SNEGSKA (reference sequence). The CDR3 region has the DNA TGCAGTGCTATTACCGGGACAGGGGCTTACGGGCAGTACTTC. Protein: CSAITGTGAYGQYF.

The chain couples TRBV15 to TRBJ1-5; 11 bases line up with TRBD1. In germline, CDR1 is LNHNV, CDR2 YYDKDF (reference sequence). CDR3 length: 16 residues. V lost 0 bases to trimming and J lost 7 bases; unmatched junction nucleotides: 5. In DNA, the CDR3 is TGTGCCACCAGCAGAGATGGGGGACAGGGGGACCAGCCCCAGCATTTT. Protein product: CATSRDGGQGDQPQHF.

This clonotype has a single count. This sequence joins TRBV7-2 and TRBJ2-5; TRBD2 agrees at 8 bases. After removal of 5 bases from V and 7 bases from J, the junction contained 12 bases not matched to a gene. This CDR3 contains 15 residues. Germline lookup yields CDR1 SGHTA and CDR2 FQGNSA. CDR3 nucleotide sequence: TGTGCCAGCAGCCCCGGGGGGGCCGCAAAAGGGACCCAGTACTTC. Translated: CASSPGGAAKGTQYF. Drawing the rest from reference TRBV7-2 and TRBJ2-5, the complete variable domain is GAGVSQSPSNKVTEKGKDVELRCDPISGHTALYWYRQSLGQGLEFLIYFQGNSAPDKSGLPSDRFSAERTGGSVSTLTIQRTQQEDSAVYLCASSPGGAAKGTQYFGPGTRLLVL.

The rearrangement links TRBV4-1 to TRBJ1-1; D is unclear. V gave up 3 bases and J gave up 0 bases, with 8 bases separating them. This CDR3 comprises 14 residues. CDR1 and CDR2 (germline): MGHRA, YSYEKL. The CDR3 sequence: CASSQSYLNTEAFF. CDR3 coding DNA: TGCGCCAGCAGCCAGTCCTACTTGAACACTGAAGCTTTCTTT.

This clonotype was counted only a few times. This sequence joins TRBV18 and TRBJ2-5; a weak D match, TRBD2 (5 bases). The CDR3 has 14 amino acids. Per the germline V gene, CDR1 is KGHSH and CDR2 is LQKENI. Trimming took 4 bases from V and 2 from J, leaving 11 bases between them. The CDR3 loop is CASSQDYLQETQYF. The CDR3 DNA is TGTGCCAGCTCACAAGACTATCTTCAAGAGACCCAGTACTTC.

In its sample, this clonotype was seen many times. The rearrangement joins TRBV29-1 to TRBJ1-2; TRBD1 matches 7 bases. Germline assignment: CDR1 SQVTM and CDR2 ANQGSEA. The CDR3 covers 13 residues. The V segment lost 6 bases and the J segment 3 bases; nucleotides outside the gene matches: 7. The CDR3 bases are TGCAGCGTCGGGGACAGTCTTCACTATGGCTACACCTTC. This translates into CSVGDSLHYGYTF.

This sequence joins TRBV2 and TRBJ1-2; 9 bases agree with TRBD1. With V trimmed by 6 bases and J by 2 bases, 4 bases remained unmatched. This CDR3 comprises 14 residues. The germline CDR1 and CDR2 sequences are SNHLY and FYNNEI. CDR3 sequence reads: CASRDRGMNYGYTF. CDR3 nucleotides: TGTGCCAGCAGGGACAGGGGCATGAACTATGGCTACACCTTC.